The 29 T cell receptor beta chains below were found in one sample sequenced in a study of blood T cell repertoires in COVID-19. The assay was immunoSEQ multiplex PCR, and TCRdb's table has in-frame clones only and misses some. The table lists 80,000 to 90,000 clones, approximately 85% of them singletons. The sample consisted of peripheral blood. All receptors come from a woman older than 75 with COVID-19, enrolled during active disease.

This chain connects TRBV6-5 to TRBJ1-5, with 8 bases aligning to TRBD1. After removal of 6 bases from V and 6 bases from J, the junction contained 4 bases not matched to a gene. This CDR3 has 13 residues. Germline V gives CDR1 MNHEY, CDR2 SVGAGI. The chain's CDR3 is CASRGQGGQPQHF. CDR3 nucleotides: TGTGCCAGCAGAGGACAGGGTGGTCAGCCCCAGCATTTT.

V gene TRBV18 combines with J gene TRBJ2-4, with D perhaps matching TRBD1 (5 bases). Germline V gives CDR1 KGHSH, CDR2 LQKENI. CDR3 size: 15 residues. V lost 2 bases, J lost 6 bases, and 14 bases lay in between. The CDR3 here is CASSPVAGNGNIQYF. The CDR3 nucleotides are TGTGCCAGCTCACCAGTGGCAGGGAACGGAAACATTCAGTACTTC.

This clone was found a few times. The V gene is TRBV11-2, the J gene TRBJ1-1, with D possibly matching TRBD1 (5 bases). Trimming took off 2 bases at V and 11 bases at J, with 18 bases between the two ends. The CDR3 has 14 amino acids. Germline V gives CDR1 SGHAT, CDR2 FQNNGV. This CDR3 reads CASSLSRDGSGAFF. The CDR3 nucleotides are TGTGCCAGCAGCTTAAGCAGGGATGGCTCTGGGGCTTTCTTT.

CDR3 sequence: CASSLGAARNTEAFF. The DNA of the CDR3 is TGTGCCAGCAGCTTGGGAGCAGCTAGGAACACTGAAGCTTTCTTT. V gene TRBV11-2 combines with J gene TRBJ1-1; D ambiguous. The CDR3 loop spans 15 amino acids. The V gene's germline CDR1 is SGHAT and CDR2 FQNNGV. V was pared by 3 bases and J by 1 base, with 12 bases between.

The chain joins TRBV27 to TRBJ2-7; TRBD2 aligns across 10 bases. The trim removed 8 bases at V and 0 bases at J, leaving 19 bases unmatched. This CDR3 has 19 amino acids. CDR1 MNHEY and CDR2 SMNVEV come from the germline V gene (reference sequence). CDR3: CASVLRASGRAPFSYEQYF. DNA of the CDR3: TGTGCCAGCGTCCTTAGGGCTAGCGGGAGAGCACCCTTCTCCTACGAGCAGTACTTC.

The genes are TRBV2 and TRBJ1-4; 10 positions agree with TRBD1. Germline-derived CDR1 and CDR2 are SNHLY and FYNNEI. The V segment lost 4 bases and the J segment 7 bases; nucleotides outside the gene matches: 6. The CDR3 is 15 amino acids. CDR3 sequence (DNA): TGTGCCAGCAGTGCCCTGGGACAGGGGATTGAAAAACTGTTTTTT. Protein sequence: CASSALGQGIEKLFF. The full variable domain, rest sourced from reference TRBV2 and TRBJ1-4, is EPEVTQTPSHQVTQMGQEVILRCVPISNHLYFYWYRQILGQKVEFLVSFYNNEISEKSEIFDDQFSVERPDGSNFTLKIRSTKLEDSAMYFCASSALGQGIEKLFFGSGTQLSVL.

On this clone: Other DNA sequences of this sample code for an identical CDR3. The rearrangement uses TRBV18 and TRBJ1-1; TRBD1 matches at 8 bases. The V gene's germline CDR1 is KGHSH and CDR2 LQKENI. The CDR3 contains 13 residues. The J segment lost 5 bases and the V segment lost 2 bases, leaving 1 base of the junction unmatched. The chain's CDR3 is CASSPDRGTEAFF. Written as DNA, the CDR3 is TGTGCCAGCTCACCAGACAGGGGAACTGAAGCTTTCTTT.

The rearrangement joins TRBV7-9 to TRBJ1-5; tentative D call: TRBD1 (6 bases). CDR1 is SEHNR and CDR2 is FQNEAQ in the germline V gene (reference sequence). Between the trimmed V and J ends, which lost 1 base and 6 bases, there was a span of 13 bases. The length of the CDR3 is 15 residues. The CDR3 sequence is CASSLGDISTQPQHF. CDR3 DNA sequence: TGTGCCAGCAGCTTAGGGGACATCTCTACTCAGCCCCAGCATTTT.

This chain joins TRBV6-5 and TRBJ1-4; 7 nucleotides agree with TRBD1. Trimming at V came to 11 bases and at J to 7 bases, leaving 10 bases not matched to a gene. Germline values: CDR1 MNHEY, CDR2 SVGAGI. This CDR3 region has 13 residues. DNA for the CDR3: TGTGCCGGGTCCGGGACAGTGAGTGAAAAACTGTTTTTT. It is translated as CAGSGTVSEKLFF.

The V gene is TRBV20-1, the J gene TRBJ2-7, with D possibly matching TRBD1 (6 bases). Trimming shortened V by 5 bases and J by 4 bases, and 9 bases separated the two germline ends. Looked up from germline, CDR1 is DFQATT and CDR2 is SNEGSKA (reference sequence). This CDR3 contains 11 residues. The CDR3 bases are TGCAGTGCTCCAGGGGTTTACGAGCAGTACTTC. This gives the protein CSAPGVYEQYF.

This clone was seen once. The genes are TRBV3-1 (or the pseudogene TRBV3-2) and TRBJ2-3, with 10 bases matching TRBD2. The CDR3 is made up of 16 amino acids. CDR1 and CDR2 from the germline V gene are LGHDT and YNNKEL (reference sequence). Trimming at V came to 3 bases and at J to 4 bases, leaving 7 bases not matched to a gene. The CDR3 here is CASSHLASGGSDTQYF. CDR3 nucleotide sequence: TGTGCCAGCAGCCATCTGGCTAGCGGGGGCTCAGATACGCAGTATTTT.

The rearrangement uses TRBV18 and TRBJ1-2; TRBD1 matches at 8 bases. There are 13 residues in the CDR3. Germline loops: CDR1 KGHSH, CDR2 LQKENI. Trimming removed 3 bases from V and 7 bases from J; junction bases left unmatched: 4. CDR3 coding DNA: TGTGCCAGCTCACCGGGACAGGAGGTTGGCTACACCTTC. It translates to CASSPGQEVGYTF.

This clone was picked up one time. The chain is built from TRBV6-2 or TRBV6-3 and TRBJ2-1; 8 bases agree with TRBD2. CDR3 length: 13 residues. Unmatched junction bases numbered 3, after V lost 5 bases and J lost 6 bases. Germline loops: CDR1 MNHEY, CDR2 SVGEGT. The CDR3 DNA reads as TGTGCCAGCAGTGAGACTAGCGTCAATGAGCAGTTCTTC. Translating it yields CASSETSVNEQFF.

In its sample, this clone was seen a few times. The rearrangement uses TRBV9 and TRBJ1-1; the match to TRBD1 covers 10 bases. Per the germline V gene, CDR1 is SGDLS and CDR2 is YYNGEE. The CDR3 spans 16 residues. V was clipped by 4 bases and J by 5 bases; unmatched bases: 11. In DNA, the CDR3 is TGTGCCAGCAGCAAGATCCTTTGGACAGGGGGTACTGAAGCTTTCTTT. Translation gives CASSKILWTGGTEAFF.

This clone was seen a single time. The rearrangement uses TRBV19 and TRBJ1-2; D perhaps matches TRBD1 (6 bases). CDR1 LNHDA and CDR2 SQIVND come from the germline V gene (reference sequence). The V and J ends lost 3 bases and 7 bases respectively, with 15 bases between them. The CDR3 totals 14 residues. The CDR3 spells CASSIRPTGPGYTF. The CDR3 DNA follows: TGTGCCAGTAGTATTAGGCCAACAGGGCCTGGCTACACCTTC.

The J gene is TRBJ2-2, the V gene TRBV5-8, with unresolved D. The length of the CDR3 is 15 residues. Per germline, CDR1 SGHTS and CDR2 YDEGEE. V shed 0 bases and J shed 4 bases, with 10 bases lying between them. The CDR3 reads CASSLARGFTGELFF. The CDR3 region has the DNA TGTGCCAGCAGCTTGGCCCGCGGTTTCACCGGGGAGCTGTTTTTT.

The chain carries TRBV10-3 and TRBJ2-5, with 9 nucleotides matching TRBD1. Trimming at V came to 5 bases and at J to 0 bases, leaving 19 bases not matched to a gene. The CDR3 runs 20 residues. Per the germline V gene, CDR1 is ENHRY and CDR2 is SYGVKD. CDR3 sequence: CAISHREGQGPLGYQETQYF. In DNA form, the CDR3 reads TGTGCCATCAGTCACCGAGAGGGACAGGGCCCTTTGGGGTACCAAGAGACCCAGTACTTC.

The table lists this clone with a few counts. In DNA form, the CDR3 reads TGTGCCAGCAGTTTAGGGCTAGCGGATACGCAGTATTTT. This gives the protein CASSLGLADTQYF. The J gene is TRBJ2-3, the V gene TRBV27; tentatively, D is TRBD2 (6 bases). Per germline, CDR1 MNHEY and CDR2 SMNVEV (reference sequence). The CDR3 is 13 residues long. Trimming pared 2 bases from V and 6 bases from J, leaving 9 bases between.

The J gene is TRBJ2-3, the V gene TRBV30; 8 bases fit TRBD2. This CDR3 spans 14 amino acids. CDR1 and CDR2 (germline): GTSNPN, SVGIG (reference sequence). Trimming at V came to 5 bases and at J to 4 bases, leaving 8 bases not matched to a gene. CDR3 DNA sequence: TGTGCCTGGGGGGTCCGGGGGGGTGCAGATACGCAGTATTTT. The encoded protein is CAWGVRGGADTQYF.

The chain has TRBV12-3 or TRBV12-4 and TRBJ2-1, with 10 positions matching TRBD1. V was pared by 6 bases and J by 13 bases, with 9 bases of the junction left unmatched. The CDR3 has 13 residues. The CDR3 DNA reads TGTGCCAGCAGATCGACAGGGGGCGGCGACCAGTTCTTC. Amino acids: CASRSTGGGDQFF.

This clone was detected once. The chain has TRBV27 and TRBJ2-7; the D gene is possibly TRBD1 (6 bases). Germline assignment: CDR1 MNHEY and CDR2 SMNVEV (reference sequence). The length of the CDR3 is 15 residues. Trimming pared 2 bases from V and 1 base from J, leaving 12 bases between. CDR3 in amino acids: CASSLGHRGSYEQYF. CDR3 nucleotides: TGTGCCAGCAGTTTAGGACATAGGGGGTCCTACGAGCAGTACTTC.

The J gene is TRBJ1-2, the V gene TRBV2, with D possibly TRBD1 on 5 matching bases. Trimming shortened V by 0 bases and J by 4 bases, and 9 bases separated the two germline ends. This CDR3 is 14 amino acids long. Germline-derived CDR1 and CDR2 are SNHLY and FYNNEI. CDR3 coding DNA: TGTGCCAGCAGTGAAGCAGGGGTGCGCTATGGCTACACCTTC. This translates into CASSEAGVRYGYTF.

The chain carries TRBV5-1 and TRBJ2-7; a possible D gene is TRBD2 (5 bases). Germline V CDR1 and CDR2: SGHRS, YFSETQ. Trimming removed 2 bases from V and 4 bases from J, with 7 bases in between. CDR3 length equals 12 residues. The DNA for the CDR3 is TGCGCCAGCAGCTTCGGACTTTACGAGCAGTACTTC. Protein: CASSFGLYEQYF.

This clone showed up just a few times. This chain uses TRBV18 with TRBJ1-2, with TRBD1 matching 9 bases. The CDR3 length is 14 residues. Germline assignment: CDR1 KGHSH and CDR2 LQKENI. J lost 5 bases, V lost 3 bases, and 4 bases had no gene match. CDR3 in amino acids: CASSPRTGDYGYTF. DNA for the CDR3: TGTGCCAGCTCACCCAGGACAGGGGATTATGGCTACACCTTC.

The rearrangement joins TRBV12-3 or TRBV12-4 to TRBJ1-5; D gene unclear. The V gene lost 3 bases and the J gene lost 9 bases, with 12 bases spanning the gap. This CDR3 has 13 amino acids. CDR3 in DNA: TGTGCCAGCAGTTTTGGGAGCCCGCGGCCCCAGCATTTT. Translation gives CASSFGSPRPQHF.

The chain combines TRBV4-2 with TRBJ1-5, with D uncertain. The CDR3 has 14 amino acids. CDR1 LGHNA and CDR2 YNFKEQ come from the germline V gene. Trimming shortened V by 2 bases and J by 5 bases, and 10 bases separated the two germline ends. CDR3: CASSQLQTDQPQHF. The CDR3 DNA reads as TGTGCCAGCAGCCAATTACAAACCGATCAGCCCCAGCATTTT.

The chain couples TRBV24-1 to TRBJ2-1; D may be TRBD1 (5 bases). The CDR3 sequence is 15 residues long. Germline CDR1 and CDR2: KGHDR and SFDVKD. Trimming stripped 6 bases from V and 10 bases from J, with 21 bases between. The CDR3 region has the DNA TGTGCCACCAGTTATGCCACCGCAGGGCCGGGCGAGCAGTTCTTC. It specifies CATSYATAGPGEQFF.

The chain is built from TRBV5-1 and TRBJ2-5; D is possibly TRBD2 (5 bases). CDR1 and CDR2 from the germline V gene are SGHRS and YFSETQ. This CDR3 has 14 amino acids. Trimming shortened V by 3 bases and J by 5 bases, and 14 bases separated the two germline ends. The CDR3 protein is CASSSSQPGETQYF. The CDR3 bases are TGCGCCAGCAGCTCCTCACAGCCGGGGGAGACCCAGTACTTC.

The chain carries TRBV2 and TRBJ1-1; D gene unclear. Germline V gene data show CDR1 as SNHLY and CDR2 as FYNNEI. The V gene lost 6 bases and the J gene lost 2 bases, with 4 bases spanning the gap. This CDR3 region has 11 residues. The CDR3 protein is CASSLNTEAFF. In DNA form, the CDR3 reads TGTGCCAGCAGCCTTAACACTGAAGCTTTCTTT.